A selection of T cell receptor beta chains follows, all from one sample in a study of blood T cells in healthy people across ages. TCRdb reprocessed the 5' RACE reads with MiXCR, giving one entry per CDR3 protein. The sample lists almost 550,000 distinct CDR3 sequences; nearly 25% were seen once. A further study also used this sample, focusing on T cells of mothers and their children.

What was sequenced was blood. Every receptor here comes from a boy younger than 18 in good health. CDR3s leave out the opening cysteine and the closing phenylalanine or tryptophan. A D gene is named only where the DNA matches it firmly.

j_call	d_call	v_call	cdr3_aa
.	.	TRBV28	ASTPPTGTPGYEQY
TRBJ2-4	.	TRBV11-1	ASSLALAEEQNIQY
TRBJ2-7	.	TRBV6-1	AGSVTGSGTTEDEQY
TRBJ1-1	.	TRBV19	ASGWDTEAF
.	.	TRBV5-1	ASSLRLGGEAYNEQF
TRBJ2-7	TRBD1	TRBV3-1	ASSHAGTGLYEQY
TRBJ1-1	.	TRBV6-5	ASSYSIGDWDTEAF
TRBJ1-1	TRBD1	TRBV6-2/TRBV6-3	ASTIRDPGQGNTEAF
TRBJ2-3	TRBD2	TRBV7-2	ASSSSLAGTITGTQY
TRBJ1-1	.	TRBV5-5	ASSLGRTTLNTEAF
TRBJ2-7	.	TRBV6-5	ASSYSDRFLEY
TRBJ2-5	TRBD2	TRBV4-3	ASSQGALAGGQETQY
TRBJ2-6	TRBD1	TRBV7-3	ASSSSTGVLGANVLT
TRBJ1-6	.	TRBV6-2/TRBV6-3	ASSLRGENSPLH
TRBJ2-3	.	TRBV14	ASSLVGEESDTQY
TRBJ2-1	.	TRBV5-6	ASSLGRGNEQF
TRBJ2-2	TRBD1	TRBV4-3	ASSQDVTGGFRELF
TRBJ2-5	.	TRBV4-1	ASSQVWAGGQETQY
.	.	TRBV6-2/TRBV6-3	ASRGRKEIYEQY
TRBJ2-3	TRBD2	TRBV7-2	ASSLFIAGISTDTQY
TRBJ2-1	.	TRBV12-3/TRBV12-4	ASRPKGDEQF
TRBJ2-5	.	TRBV25-1	ASSGGPKETQY
TRBJ2-2	TRBD1	TRBV28	ASSLGTGFLTGELF
TRBJ1-2	.	TRBV20-1	SAPARGNYGYT
TRBJ2-5	.	TRBV20-1	SAREGGAETQY
TRBJ2-5	.	TRBV7-3	ASSLSGFPQETQY
TRBJ2-5	TRBD2	TRBV3-1	ASSQTPAGDFEQY
TRBJ2-3	.	TRBV4-1	ASSQDYRAPGTDTQY
TRBJ1-6	.	TRBV4-1	ASSQDVGTYNSPLH
TRBJ2-7	TRBD1	TRBV19	ASSYVQGAGYEQY
TRBJ1-4	TRBD1	TRBV6-1	ASSERGQGNEKLF
TRBJ1-4	.	TRBV7-9	ASSLISGTLEKLF
TRBJ2-1	TRBD2	TRBV24-1	ATSDPGLNNEQF
TRBJ2-3	.	TRBV28	ASSLVSAGYSTDTQY
TRBJ1-5	.	TRBV11-2	ASSLVWGFRQPQH
TRBJ1-6	TRBD1	TRBV2	ASTGTGGKSPLH
TRBJ2-1	.	TRBV27	ASSLSLRDSNNEQF
TRBJ1-4	.	TRBV4-1	ASSQGSAATNEKLF
TRBJ2-5	.	TRBV7-2	ASRGPPQETQY
TRBJ1-4	.	TRBV15	ATSRGQVGVGTNEKLF
TRBJ1-1	TRBD1	TRBV28	ASKGEGAVNTEAF
TRBJ1-4	TRBD1	TRBV4-3	ASSQEGQGGEKLF
TRBJ2-7	TRBD1	TRBV4-1	ASSARTGNEQY
TRBJ2-5	.	TRBV5-5	ASSLEGIAETQY
TRBJ2-1	TRBD2	TRBV4-2	ASSRSAAPSGGTDSYNEQF